This T cell receptor (beta chain) came from a study of blood T cells in healthy people across ages. Losses at the gene ends were 4 bases for V and 0 bases for J; bases not matched to a gene: 4. The CDR3 has 14 residues. Germline V gene data show CDR1 as SQVTM and CDR2 as ANQGSEA. The study's findings and limits: Roughly linear age-related decline in beta diversity appeared, significant by age about 37.

Total RNA extraction produced at least 5 micrograms (per sample) for the study. The sample holds a few counts of this clonotype. The antigen is unknown. The use of a sample-barcoded 5' primer and a J-beta primer mix characterized a second PCR of roughly 6 to 11 cycles. Via MiXCR, TCRdb re-called the 5' RACE reads, giving one row per CDR3 protein. The sample holds roughly 1,800,000 distinct CDR3 sequences, about 50% seen once. Sequencing was done on a sample of blood. This chain joins TRBV29-1 and TRBJ1-2; 8 bases align to TRBD1. The TCR was taken from a woman aged 40 to 50 in good health. The CDR3 DNA follows: TGCAGCGTTGCAGGACAGGGAGCTAACTATGGCTACACCTTC. It codes for CSVAGQGANYGYTF.